These 14 T cell receptor beta chains came from one sample sequenced in a study of beta chain features in type 1 diabetes. Findings of the study overall: A moderate, significant TCRB CDR3 shortening appeared in type 1 diabetes across four CD4+ subsets.

No antigen is known for these receptors. The investigators reverse transcribed all of the isolated RNA, so they sequenced expressed TCRB transcripts. Some clones are missing from TCRdb's copy, which holds only in-frame ones; the method was immunoSEQ multiplex PCR. The data contain around 160,000 clones, approximately 9.1% of them seen just once; the ten biggest clones take up around 0.7%. Sequenced input: central memory CD4+ T cells from blood. The receptors were sampled from a woman in her thirties with type 1 diabetes.

The chain employs TRBV6-5 and TRBJ2-7; TRBD1 aligns across 8 bases. CDR1 MNHEY and CDR2 SVGAGI come from the germline V gene. The CDR3 is 12 residues long. V was clipped by 10 bases and J by 3 bases; unmatched bases: 5. CDR3 sequence: CATGQGDYEQYF. DNA of the CDR3: TGTGCCACAGGACAGGGTGACTACGAGCAGTACTTC.

This clone was seen a handful of times. The V and J genes are TRBV11-2 and TRBJ1-4; 7 positions match TRBD1. V lost 6 bases to trimming and J lost 9 bases; unmatched junction nucleotides: 7. CDR3 length: 13 residues. Germline assignment: CDR1 SGHAT and CDR2 FQNNGV. This chain's CDR3 is CASSRQGFQKLFF. The CDR3, as DNA: TGTGCCAGCAGTCGACAGGGATTCCAAAAACTGTTTTTT.

There are a few counts of this clone. The J gene is TRBJ1-2, the V gene TRBV27, with 12 bases that match TRBD1. Germline CDR1 is MNHEY and CDR2 is SMNVEV (reference sequence). With 5 bases clipped from V and 4 bases from J, the junction kept 8 bases outside the gene matches. The CDR3 runs 16 residues. CDR3 coding DNA: TGTGCCAGCAGTCCATGGGACAGGGGGCGAGGCTATGGCTACACCTTC. Translation: CASSPWDRGRGYGYTF.

This clone was recorded a few times. The gene calls are TRBV11-2 and TRBJ1-2; 11 bases match TRBD1. In germline, CDR1 is SGHAT, CDR2 FQNNGV. The CDR3 spans 14 residues. With V trimmed by 4 bases and J by 8 bases, 6 bases remained unmatched. CDR3 nucleotides: TGTGCCAGCAGCTCCGGGACAGGGGGACAGGGCTACACCTTC. Residues: CASSSGTGGQGYTF.

This clone was counted only a few times. The CDR3 protein is CASTLISGSRQTQYF. CDR3 nucleotides: TGTGCCAGCACCTTAATTAGCGGGAGTAGACAGACCCAGTACTTC. The chain uses TRBV6-1 and TRBJ2-5, with TRBD2 matching 9 bases. Unmatched junction bases numbered 12, after V lost 7 bases and J lost 6 bases. This CDR3 region has 15 residues. The germline gives CDR1 MNHNS, CDR2 SASEGT.

The sample holds a few counts of this clone. The V gene is TRBV2, the J gene TRBJ2-1; 14 bases map to TRBD2. J was trimmed by 8 bases and V by 4 bases; bases with no gene match: 1. Germline V gene lookup returns CDR1 SNHLY and CDR2 FYNNEI. This CDR3 contains 14 residues. CDR3 sequence reads: CASSVGLAGDEQFF. The CDR3 nucleotides are TGTGCCAGCAGTGTGGGACTAGCGGGAGATGAGCAGTTCTTC.

The CDR3, as DNA: TGTGCCAGCAGCTTATCCGGACAGGGAGAGACCCAGTACTTC. Protein product: CASSLSGQGETQYF. The chain recombines TRBV7-3 with TRBJ2-5, with TRBD1 matching over 8 bases. V was clipped by 2 bases and J by 4 bases; unmatched bases: 3. The germline gives CDR1 SGHTA, CDR2 FQGTGA. This CDR3 is 14 amino acids long.

The chain employs TRBV27 and TRBJ2-7; D is unresolved. The germline V gene encodes CDR1 MNHEY and CDR2 SMNVEV (reference sequence). V was clipped by 1 base and J by 3 bases, with 10 bases between them. CDR3 length equals 14 residues. The CDR3 is CASSLFVRSYEQYF. The CDR3 DNA reads as TGTGCCAGCAGTTTATTTGTTCGGAGCTACGAGCAGTACTTC.

The table lists this clone with a few counts. The chain joins TRBV5-4 to TRBJ2-7; D may be TRBD2 (6 bases). V shed 3 bases and J shed 4 bases, with 8 bases lying between them. CDR1 and CDR2 (germline): SGHNT, YYREEE (reference sequence). The CDR3 is 12 residues long. The CDR3 DNA reads TGTGCCAGCAGCTGGGGACTTTACGAGCAGTACTTC. It translates to CASSWGLYEQYF.

The chain recombines TRBV18 with TRBJ2-1; D is uncertain. V lost 3 bases, J lost 0 bases, and 6 bases lay in between. Germline lookup yields CDR1 KGHSH and CDR2 LQKENI. The CDR3 is made up of 14 amino acids. The CDR3 bases are TGTGCCAGCTCACCGTCTAACTCCTACAATGAGCAGTTCTTC. It specifies CASSPSNSYNEQFF.

The chain combines TRBV7-8 with TRBJ2-1; D uncertain. Trimming pared 2 bases from V and 8 bases from J, leaving 13 bases between. Per germline, CDR1 SGHVS and CDR2 FQNEAQ. The CDR3 is 14 residues long. The CDR3 DNA sequence: TGTGCCAGCAGCTTACAGGCCTCAACGGATGAGCAGTTCTTC. It codes for CASSLQASTDEQFF.

This clone was counted only a few times. The J gene is TRBJ2-2, the V gene TRBV2; perhaps TRBD2 as D (5 bases). The germline V gene encodes CDR1 SNHLY and CDR2 FYNNEI. The V and J ends lost 6 bases and 6 bases respectively, with 14 bases between them. This CDR3 is 14 amino acids long. This chain's CDR3 is CASRISSSPGELFF. CDR3 sequence (DNA): TGTGCCAGCAGGATTTCTAGCTCTCCCGGGGAGCTGTTTTTT.

Only a few counts were recorded for this clone. The chain links TRBV5-1 to TRBJ1-2; no clear D. Per the germline V gene, CDR1 is SGHRS and CDR2 is YFSETQ. CDR3 length equals 14 residues. V gave up 3 bases and J gave up 2 bases, with 11 bases separating them. The CDR3: CASSSRTGNYGYTF. The DNA for the CDR3 is TGCGCCAGCAGCTCGAGGACGGGAAACTATGGCTACACCTTC.

V and J are TRBV7-3 and TRBJ2-1, with D possibly matching TRBD2 (6 bases). Trimming cost V 5 bases and J 8 bases, with 19 bases left between them. In germline, CDR1 is SGHTA, CDR2 FQGTGA. The CDR3 covers 15 residues. The CDR3 DNA follows: TGTGCCAGCAGCCATTCAGGGACTGGCGGGGATGAGCAGTTCTTC. This encodes CASSHSGTGGDEQFF.